This entry concerns a single TCR beta chain. What it recognizes is unknown. This sample is part of a study of T-cell memory formation after mild COVID-19. Study results and limitations: From day 15 to 85, contracting clones were balanced between CD4 and CD8, whereas later expanders leaned toward CD4+. Some clones that responded turned up in pre-infection memory, which suggests that cross-reactive memory joined in.

One entry per CDR3 protein results from TCRdb running MiXCR on the 5' RACE reads. Among roughly 400,000 distinct CDR3 sequences, approximately 24% were seen once, and the ten largest hold 7% to 9.5%. Germline V CDR1 and CDR2: MRHNA, SNTAGT. V was pared by 6 bases and J by 0 bases, with 18 bases between. The CDR3 is 17 amino acids. This receptor was taken from an adult woman who had mild COVID-19 (a few samples of this study predate the infection). Cell type and time point are not known. The sequencing input was PBMCs or a T cell subset sorted from them (not recorded which). The V call is TRBV6-4, the J call TRBJ1-3; the D gene is possibly TRBD1 (5 bases). Here the CDR3 DNA reads TGTGCCAGCAGCCACGGGGACCGACAGCTCTCTGGAAACACCATATATTTT. This encodes CASSHGDRQLSGNTIYF.